The clone carrying this TCR beta chain was counted many times. As yet, its antigen is unknown. In TCRdb, the reads were re-called with MiXCR into one record per CDR3 protein. The data show fewer than 350,000 distinct CDR3 sequences, around 9.5% seen once. This CDR3 region has 13 residues. V lost 3 bases and J 4 bases, leaving 9 bases between the germline ends. CDR1 and CDR2 (germline): MDHEN, SYDVKM. The sample belongs to a study of T cell repertoires in cytomegalovirus infection. Findings of the study overall: Summed frequency of shared TCR beta families picked out CMV carriers who also had the relevant HLA. The study found HLA-C-restricted CMV-specific TCR beta clonotypes dominating the ex vivo response.

The TCR originated in a human donor in good health (CMV status not recorded). Some clones in this sample may be carry-over from other donors' samples. Sequencing was performed on PBMCs. The rearrangement uses TRBV28 and TRBJ1-2, with TRBD1 as a possible D gene (5 bases). The CDR3 spells CASSFSQGYGYTF. The CDR3, as DNA: TGTGCCAGCAGTTTTAGTCAGGGCTATGGCTACACCTTC.